This T cell receptor beta chain was sequenced in a study of vaccination effects on CD4 cells after COVID-19. Turning to the study itself: It was a median of 72 days after the second dose that post-vaccine samples were obtained. Study-level findings and limits: Convalescent patients were few in the study, and early post-infection timepoints were absent.

CDR3 size: 15 residues. Germline V CDR1 and CDR2: SGHTA, FQGNSA. Trimming removed 6 bases at V and 9 bases at J, with 21 bases between. With regard to this clone: The antigen is undetermined.

Using viral peptide pools, the ViraFEST assay grew out antigen-specific CD4+ T cells prior to sequencing. Isolating CD4+ T cells followed approximately 9 days of culture. Vaccine administered to participants consisted of two doses of either BNT162b2 or mRNA-1273. Libraries were prepared by immunoSEQ multiplex PCR; TCRdb keeps only in-frame clonotypes and omits some of them. The sample carries some 30,000 clones, over 75% recorded once. The receptor comes from a human donor who received a COVID-19 vaccine. Some clones in this sample may be carry-over from other donors' samples. Source: CD4+ T cells from PBMCs cultured with SARS-CoV-2 spike peptides, taken after COVID-19 vaccination. The V and J genes are TRBV7-2 and TRBJ2-1, with a weak D call TRBD1 (6 bases). This CDR3 reads CASRNINRVPPEQFF. The DNA for the CDR3 is TGTGCCAGCAGAAATATAAACAGGGTCCCTCCTGAGCAGTTCTTC.